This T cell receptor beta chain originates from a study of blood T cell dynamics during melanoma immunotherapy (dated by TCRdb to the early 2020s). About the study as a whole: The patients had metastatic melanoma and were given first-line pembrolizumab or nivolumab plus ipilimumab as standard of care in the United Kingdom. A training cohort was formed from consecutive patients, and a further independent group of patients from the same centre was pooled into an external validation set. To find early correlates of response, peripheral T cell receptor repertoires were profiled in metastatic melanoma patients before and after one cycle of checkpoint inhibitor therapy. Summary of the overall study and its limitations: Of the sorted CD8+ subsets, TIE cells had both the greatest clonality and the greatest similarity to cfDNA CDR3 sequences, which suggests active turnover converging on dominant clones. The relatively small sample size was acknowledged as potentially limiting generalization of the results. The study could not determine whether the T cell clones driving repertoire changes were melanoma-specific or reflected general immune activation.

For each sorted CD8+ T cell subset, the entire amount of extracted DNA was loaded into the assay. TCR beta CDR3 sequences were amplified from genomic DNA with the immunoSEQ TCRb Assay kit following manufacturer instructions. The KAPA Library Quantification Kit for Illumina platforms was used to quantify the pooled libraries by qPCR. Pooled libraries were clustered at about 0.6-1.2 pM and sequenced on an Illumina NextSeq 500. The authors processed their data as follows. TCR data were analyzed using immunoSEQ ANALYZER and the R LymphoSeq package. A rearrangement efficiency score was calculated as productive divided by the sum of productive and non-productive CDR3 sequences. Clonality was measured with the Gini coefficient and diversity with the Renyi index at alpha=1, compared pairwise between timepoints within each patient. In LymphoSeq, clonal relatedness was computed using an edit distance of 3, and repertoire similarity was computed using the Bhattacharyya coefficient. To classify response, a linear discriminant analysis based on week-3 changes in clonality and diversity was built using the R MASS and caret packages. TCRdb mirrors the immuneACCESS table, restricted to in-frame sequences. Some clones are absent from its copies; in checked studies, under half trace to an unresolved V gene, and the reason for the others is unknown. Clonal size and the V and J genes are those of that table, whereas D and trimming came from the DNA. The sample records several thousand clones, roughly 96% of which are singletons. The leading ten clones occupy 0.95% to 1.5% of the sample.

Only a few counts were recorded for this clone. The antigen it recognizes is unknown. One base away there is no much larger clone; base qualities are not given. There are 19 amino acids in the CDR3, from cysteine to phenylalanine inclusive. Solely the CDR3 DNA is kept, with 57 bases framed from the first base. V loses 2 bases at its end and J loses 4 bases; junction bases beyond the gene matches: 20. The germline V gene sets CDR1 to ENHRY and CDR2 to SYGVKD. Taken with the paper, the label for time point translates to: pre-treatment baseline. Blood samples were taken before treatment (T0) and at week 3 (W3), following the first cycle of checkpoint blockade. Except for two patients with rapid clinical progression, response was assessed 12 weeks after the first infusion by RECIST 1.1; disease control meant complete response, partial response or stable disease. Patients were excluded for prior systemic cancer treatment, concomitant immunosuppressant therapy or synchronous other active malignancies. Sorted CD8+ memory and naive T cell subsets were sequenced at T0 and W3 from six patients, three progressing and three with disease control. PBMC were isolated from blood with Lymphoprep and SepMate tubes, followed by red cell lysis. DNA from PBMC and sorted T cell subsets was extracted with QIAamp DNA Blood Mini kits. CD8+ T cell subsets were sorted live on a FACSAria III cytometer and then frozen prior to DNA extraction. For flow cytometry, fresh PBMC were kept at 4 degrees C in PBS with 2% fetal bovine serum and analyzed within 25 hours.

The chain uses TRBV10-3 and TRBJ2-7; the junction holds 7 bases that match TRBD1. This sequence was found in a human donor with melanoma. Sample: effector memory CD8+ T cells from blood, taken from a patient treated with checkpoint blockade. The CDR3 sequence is CAISEPREGTAYPEYEQYF. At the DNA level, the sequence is TGTGCCATCAGTGAGCCGAGGGAAGGGACAGCCTACCCAGAATACGAGCAGTACTTC.